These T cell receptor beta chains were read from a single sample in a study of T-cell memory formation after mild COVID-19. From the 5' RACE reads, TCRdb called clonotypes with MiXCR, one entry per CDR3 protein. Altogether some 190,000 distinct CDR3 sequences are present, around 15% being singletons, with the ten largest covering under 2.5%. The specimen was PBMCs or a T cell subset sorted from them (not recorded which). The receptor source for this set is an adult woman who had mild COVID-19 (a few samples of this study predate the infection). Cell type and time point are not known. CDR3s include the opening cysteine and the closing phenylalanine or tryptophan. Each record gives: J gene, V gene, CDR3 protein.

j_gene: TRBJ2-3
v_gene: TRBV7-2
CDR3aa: CASSLGQGARTDTQYF

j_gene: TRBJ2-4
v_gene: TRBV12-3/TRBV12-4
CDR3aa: CASSLGDIQYF

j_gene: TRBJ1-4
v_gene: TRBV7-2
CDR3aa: CASSHSGGRGNEKLFF

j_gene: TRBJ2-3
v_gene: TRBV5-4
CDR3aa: CASSLFSGGGTSTDTQYF

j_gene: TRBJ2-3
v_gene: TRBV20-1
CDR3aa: CSASLRTGEDTQYF

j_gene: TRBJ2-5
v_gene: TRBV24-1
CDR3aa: CATSRTGGETQYF

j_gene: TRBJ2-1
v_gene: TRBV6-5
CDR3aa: CASSQRAYNEQFF

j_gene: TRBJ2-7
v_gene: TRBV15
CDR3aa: CATKKGAGSYEQYF

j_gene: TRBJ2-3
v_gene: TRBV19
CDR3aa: CASTIGTSKYPSTDTQYF

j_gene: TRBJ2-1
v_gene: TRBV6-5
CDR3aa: CASSYRGGVEQFF

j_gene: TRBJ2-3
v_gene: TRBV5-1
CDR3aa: CASSSGTSGPDTQYF

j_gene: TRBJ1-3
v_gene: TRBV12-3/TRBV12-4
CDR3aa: CASTIDRSGNTIYF

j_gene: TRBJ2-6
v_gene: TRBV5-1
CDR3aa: CASSRISTGSGANVLTF

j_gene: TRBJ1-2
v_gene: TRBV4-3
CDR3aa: CASSQDRNRGHYGYTF

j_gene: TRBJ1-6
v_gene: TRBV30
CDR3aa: CAWSGERNNSPLHF

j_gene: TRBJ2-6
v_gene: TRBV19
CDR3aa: CASSTRDNSGANVLTF

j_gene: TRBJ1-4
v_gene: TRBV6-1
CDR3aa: CASDRGNEKLFF

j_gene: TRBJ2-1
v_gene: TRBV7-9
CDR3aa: CASKAGGRYNEQFF

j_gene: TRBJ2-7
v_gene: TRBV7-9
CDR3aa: CASSPGAMRFEQYF

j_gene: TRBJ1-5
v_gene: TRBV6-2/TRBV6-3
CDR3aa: CASSSYSNQPQHF